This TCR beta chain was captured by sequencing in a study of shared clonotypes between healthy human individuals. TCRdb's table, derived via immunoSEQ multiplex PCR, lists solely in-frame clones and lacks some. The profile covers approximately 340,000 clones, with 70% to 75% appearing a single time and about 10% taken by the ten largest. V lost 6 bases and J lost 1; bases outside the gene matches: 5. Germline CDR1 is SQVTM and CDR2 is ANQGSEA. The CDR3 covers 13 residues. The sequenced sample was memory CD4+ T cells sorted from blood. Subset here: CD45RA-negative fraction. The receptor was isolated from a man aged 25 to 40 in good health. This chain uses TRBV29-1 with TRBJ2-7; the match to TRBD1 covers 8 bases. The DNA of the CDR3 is TGCAGCGTAGGGACAGGACCATCCTACGAGCAGTACTTC. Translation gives CSVGTGPSYEQYF.